Sample share makes the clone carrying this TCR beta chain medium-sized. Its specificity is unknown. Germline values: CDR1 MNHNS, CDR2 SASEGT. This CDR3 spans 14 amino acids. The V end lost 1 base, the J end lost 5 bases, and 8 bases lay between the germline ends. This specimen comes from a study of lymphopenia after photon versus proton radiotherapy. General observations from the study: Proton therapy kept repertoires fairly stable, unlike photons, which gained effector/memory cells. Larger post-nadir TCR diversity loss correlated inversely with survival in deceased patients. After lymphocyte nadir, photon-treated repertoires showed oligoclonal expansion, especially CD8+ Temra. Better survival with proton therapy was suggested as possible, not demonstrated.

Sequenced by immunoSEQ multiplex PCR; TCRdb stores in-frame clones only, minus some. Of roughly 57,000 clones listed, about 83% were seen once; the top ten hold less than 30%. The chain recombines TRBV6-1 with TRBJ2-2, with D possibly being TRBD2 (6 bases). The receptor was isolated from a man aged 45-65 years with gastric cancer. The sample in question was peripheral blood, obtained from a patient treated with photon-based radiotherapy. In DNA form, the CDR3 reads TGTGCCAGCAGTGAAGGGGGGGAAACCGGGGAGCTGTTTTTT. This encodes CASSEGGETGELFF.